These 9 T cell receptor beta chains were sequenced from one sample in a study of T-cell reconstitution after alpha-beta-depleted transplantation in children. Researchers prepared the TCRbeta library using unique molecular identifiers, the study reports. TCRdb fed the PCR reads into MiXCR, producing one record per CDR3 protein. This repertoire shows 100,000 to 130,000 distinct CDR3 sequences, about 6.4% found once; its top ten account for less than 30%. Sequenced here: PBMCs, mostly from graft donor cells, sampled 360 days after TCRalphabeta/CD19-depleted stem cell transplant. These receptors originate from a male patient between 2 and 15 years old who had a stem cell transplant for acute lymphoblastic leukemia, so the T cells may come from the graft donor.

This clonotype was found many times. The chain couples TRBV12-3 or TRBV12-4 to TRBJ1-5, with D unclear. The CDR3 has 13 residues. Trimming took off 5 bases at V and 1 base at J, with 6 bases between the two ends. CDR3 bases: TGTGCCAGCAGTGATACAAGCAATCAGCCCCAGCATTTT. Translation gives CASSDTSNQPQHF.

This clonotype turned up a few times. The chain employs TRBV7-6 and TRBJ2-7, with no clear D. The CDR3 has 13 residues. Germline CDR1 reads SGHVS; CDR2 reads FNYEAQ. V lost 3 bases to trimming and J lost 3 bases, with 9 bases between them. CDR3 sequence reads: CASSFGPFYEQYF. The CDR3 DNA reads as TGTGCCAGCAGCTTCGGCCCCTTCTACGAGCAGTACTTC.

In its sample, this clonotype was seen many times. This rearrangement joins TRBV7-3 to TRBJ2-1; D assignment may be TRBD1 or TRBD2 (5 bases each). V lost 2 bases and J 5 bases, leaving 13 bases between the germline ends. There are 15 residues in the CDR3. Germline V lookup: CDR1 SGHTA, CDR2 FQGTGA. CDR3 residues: CASSLGTGPHNEQFF. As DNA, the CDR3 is TGTGCCAGCAGCTTAGGGACGGGACCCCACAATGAGCAGTTCTTC.

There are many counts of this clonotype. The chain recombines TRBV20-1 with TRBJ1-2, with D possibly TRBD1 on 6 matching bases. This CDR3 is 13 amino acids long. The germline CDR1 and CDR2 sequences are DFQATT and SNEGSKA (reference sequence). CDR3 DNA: TGCATCTCCTCCCCCGGGGGCGACTATGGCTACACCTTC. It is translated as CISSPGGDYGYTF.

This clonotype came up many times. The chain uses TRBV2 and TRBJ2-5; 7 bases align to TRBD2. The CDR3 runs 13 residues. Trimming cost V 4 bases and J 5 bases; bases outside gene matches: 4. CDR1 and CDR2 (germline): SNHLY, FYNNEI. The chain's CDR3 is CASSASGGETQYF. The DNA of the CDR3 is TGTGCCAGCAGTGCTAGCGGAGGGGAGACCCAGTACTTC.

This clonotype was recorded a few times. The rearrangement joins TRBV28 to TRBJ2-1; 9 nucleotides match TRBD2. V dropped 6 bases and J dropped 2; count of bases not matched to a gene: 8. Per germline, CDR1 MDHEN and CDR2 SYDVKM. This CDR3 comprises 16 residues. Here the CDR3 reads CASRPGLAGPYNEQFF. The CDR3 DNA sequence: TGTGCCAGCAGACCGGGACTAGCTGGTCCCTACAATGAGCAGTTCTTC.

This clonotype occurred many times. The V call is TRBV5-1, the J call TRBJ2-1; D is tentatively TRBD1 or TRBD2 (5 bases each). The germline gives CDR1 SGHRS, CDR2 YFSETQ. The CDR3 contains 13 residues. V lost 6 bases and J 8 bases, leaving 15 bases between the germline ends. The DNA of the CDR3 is TGCGCCAGCACTCGGGGCAGGGTCGATGAGCAGTTCTTC. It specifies CASTRGRVDEQFF.

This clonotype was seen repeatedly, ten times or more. In nucleotides, the CDR3 is TGCAGCGTTGGTGAGCTCGTTAAAGGGGGCTCGTACGAGCAGTACTTC. As protein: CSVGELVKGGSYEQYF. The chain couples TRBV29-1 to TRBJ2-7; TRBD1 agrees at 7 bases. Germline V gene lookup returns CDR1 SQVTM and CDR2 ANQGSEA. The CDR3 has 16 residues. V lost 4 bases, J lost 4 bases, and 16 bases stayed unmatched.

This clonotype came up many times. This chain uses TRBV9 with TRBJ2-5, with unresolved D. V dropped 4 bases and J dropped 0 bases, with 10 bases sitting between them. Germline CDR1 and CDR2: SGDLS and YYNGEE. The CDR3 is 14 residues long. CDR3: CASSSVEYQETQYF. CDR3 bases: TGTGCCAGCAGCTCAGTTGAGTACCAAGAGACCCAGTACTTC.